Detailed here is one T cell receptor beta chain. The data are from a study of technical replicates of blood from a handful of donors. The repertoire was sequenced with immunoSEQ multiplex PCR; TCRdb's copy has only in-frame clones and lacks some. This repertoire shows about 84,000 clones, 97% found once; its top ten account for 0.15% to 0.2%. Sequenced sample: T cells isolated from PBMCs. The clonotype comes from a human donor in good health.

The CDR3 DNA reads as TGTGCCATCAGTGGGGGACAGACCTATGGCTACACCTTC. It is translated as CAISGGQTYGYTF. The chain links TRBV10-3 to TRBJ1-2, with TRBD1 matching over 7 bases. J lost 4 bases, V lost 4 bases, and 3 bases had no gene match. The germline gives CDR1 ENHRY, CDR2 SYGVKD. There are 13 residues in the CDR3.